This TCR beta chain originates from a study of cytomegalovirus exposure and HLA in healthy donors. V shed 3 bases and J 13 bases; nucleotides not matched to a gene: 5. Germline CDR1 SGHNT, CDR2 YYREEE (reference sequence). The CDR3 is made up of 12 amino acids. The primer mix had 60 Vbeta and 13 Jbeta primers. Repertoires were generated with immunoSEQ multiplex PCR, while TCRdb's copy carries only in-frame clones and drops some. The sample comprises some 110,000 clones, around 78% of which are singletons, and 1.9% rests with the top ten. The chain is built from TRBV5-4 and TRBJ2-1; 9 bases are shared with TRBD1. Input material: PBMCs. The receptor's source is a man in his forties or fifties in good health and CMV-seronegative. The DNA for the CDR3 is TGTGCCAGCAGCTCACCGGGACAGGGTCAGTTCTTC. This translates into CASSSPGQGQFF.